This TCR beta chain was recorded in a study of T-cell memory formation after mild COVID-19. Across the study: TCR clusters were mostly donor specific.

Researchers used 5'RACE with constant-segment primers to make TCR alpha and TCR beta cDNA libraries that carry sample barcodes and UMIs. TCRdb redid the calling of the 5' RACE reads with MiXCR, one entry per CDR3 protein. The profile covers 92,000 or so distinct CDR3 sequences, with approximately 15% appearing a single time and approximately 40% taken by the ten largest. Germline values: CDR1 DFQATT, CDR2 SNEGSKA (reference sequence). The CDR3 totals 13 residues. Trimming stripped 5 bases from V and 2 bases from J, with 12 bases between. General study points: Cross-reactive memory seemingly joined, as some responding clones were found in pre-infection memory.

In the case of this clonotype: The antigen remains unidentified.

The specimen was PBMCs or a T cell subset sorted from them (not recorded which). The chain has TRBV20-1 and TRBJ1-1; weak D call: TRBD1 (5 bases). The clonotype originates from a man younger than 35 who had mild COVID-19 (a few samples of this study predate the infection). Cell type and time point are not known. CDR3 loop: CSAPWGVNTEAFF. CDR3 nucleotides: TGCAGTGCTCCCTGGGGGGTCAACACTGAAGCTTTCTTT.